Below, 30 T cell receptor beta chains from the same sample are listed, as sequenced in a study of vaccination and CD4 T cells after COVID-19 (dated by TCRdb to between 2020 and 2023). The treatment or condition tag for this specimen amounts to: roughly ten-day PBMC culture with coronavirus spike peptide pools or control peptides (ViraFEST assay). Their antigens remain unidentified. Library construction relied on PCR. The data were produced on an Illumina iSeq 100. DNA from cultured CD4+ T cells was subjected to TCR sequencing with the Oncomine TCR Beta short-read assay at the Johns Hopkins FTIC core. TCRdb took the public reads, trimmed them with fastp at Q25, ran MiXCR for clone calling and kept in-frame beta chains. Rows are combined by CDR3 protein, so each entry shows the most common genes and DNA. This sample lists 10,000 to 13,000 distinct CDR3 sequences; around a third were detected once. Of the sample, about 10% falls within the top ten clones.

Specimen: CD4+ T cells from blood, cultured in vitro. Receptors originate from a human donor who had recovered from COVID-19.

V and J are TRBV24-1 and TRBJ2-7; perhaps TRBD2 as D (6 bases). The length of the CDR3 is 16 residues. V gave up 2 bases and J gave up 3 bases, with 16 bases separating them. Per the germline V gene, CDR1 is KGHDR and CDR2 is SFDVKD. The DNA for the CDR3 is TGTGCCACCAGTGATTCTGGCCCGGGAGCTTACTACGAGCAGTACTTC. It is translated as CATSDSGPGAYYEQYF.

The CDR3 DNA sequence: TGTGCCTGGGGGACTAGCGGGAGCTTGAACACCGGGGAGCTGTTTTTT. Its protein product is CAWGTSGSLNTGELFF. The gene calls are TRBV30 and TRBJ2-2; 14 bases line up with TRBD2. This CDR3 contains 16 residues. After removal of 5 bases from V and 1 base from J, the junction contained 3 bases not matched to a gene. Germline CDR1 reads GTSNPN; CDR2 reads SVGIG (reference sequence).

The rearrangement uses TRBV5-1 and TRBJ1-1, with D uncertain. CDR3 length: 14 residues. Trimming stripped 1 base from V and 5 bases from J, with 12 bases between. Germline CDR1 is SGHRS and CDR2 is YFSETQ. CDR3 region: CASSLRQYGTEAFF. The CDR3 DNA reads TGCGCCAGCAGCTTGAGGCAGTATGGGACTGAAGCTTTCTTT. The entire variable domain, with the rest obtained from reference TRBV5-1 and TRBJ1-1, is as follows: KAGVTQTPRYLIKTRGQQVTLSCSPISGHRSVSWYQQTPGQGLQFLFEYFSETQRNKGNFPGRFSGRQFSNSRSEMNVSTLELGDSALYLCASSLRQYGTEAFFGQGTRLTVV.

V gene TRBV5-1 combines with J gene TRBJ1-1, with 8 bases that match TRBD1. Trimming at V came to 1 base and at J to 7 bases, leaving 15 bases not matched to a gene. Per the germline V gene, CDR1 is SGHRS and CDR2 is YFSETQ. The length of the CDR3 is 17 residues. CDR3 DNA: TGCGCCAGCAGCTTGCGGGGGACAGGCCCGGTGCATGGTGAAGCTTTCTTT. This gives the protein CASSLRGTGPVHGEAFF.

This clonotype was seen a handful of times. This chain links TRBV30 with TRBJ1-6; 8 nucleotides line up with TRBD1. V dropped 5 bases and J dropped 6; count of bases not matched to a gene: 3. Germline lookup yields CDR1 GTSNPN and CDR2 SVGIG (reference sequence). CDR3 length equals 13 residues. The CDR3 protein is CAWGQGGNSPLHF. In DNA form, the CDR3 reads TGTGCCTGGGGACAGGGAGGTAATTCACCCCTCCACTTT.

The chain has TRBV15 and TRBJ2-1, with a possible D match to TRBD2 (5 bases). This CDR3 has 17 amino acids. Germline CDR1 and CDR2: LNHNV and YYDKDF (reference sequence). The V gene lost 0 bases and the J gene lost 5 bases, with 17 bases spanning the gap. The chain's CDR3 is CATSRDQLGSPDNEQFF. In nucleotides, the CDR3 is TGTGCCACCAGCAGAGATCAGTTGGGGAGCCCAGACAATGAGCAGTTCTTC.

The gene calls are TRBV7-2 and TRBJ2-3; perhaps TRBD1 as D (6 bases). V was trimmed by 1 base and J by 6 bases, leaving 14 bases between them. This CDR3 is built from 15 residues. CDR1 SGHTA and CDR2 FQGNSA come from the germline V gene. The CDR3 spells CASSLGSGAGDTQYF. The CDR3 DNA is TGTGCCAGCAGCTTAGGATCAGGGGCCGGGGATACGCAGTATTTT.

This clonotype was counted only a few times. The CDR3 coding sequence is TGTGCCAGCAGTTCCAGGGGCAGGCCCCGAGGTGGCTACACCTTC. This sequence encodes CASSSRGRPRGGYTF. The chain carries TRBV6-5 and TRBJ1-2, with D maybe TRBD1 (6 bases). V was cut by 4 bases and J by 7 bases, with 19 bases left in between. This CDR3 spans 15 amino acids. Germline-derived CDR1 and CDR2 are MNHEY and SVGAGI.

This chain links TRBV6-5 with TRBJ1-1; 7 bases fit TRBD1. After removal of 2 bases from V and 0 bases from J, the junction contained 12 bases not matched to a gene. The CDR3 sequence is 18 residues long. CDR1 and CDR2 from the germline V gene are MNHEY and SVGAGI. CDR3 protein: CASSYQGQRYIMNTEAFF. In DNA form, the CDR3 reads TGTGCCAGCAGTTACCAGGGACAGCGCTACATCATGAACACTGAAGCTTTCTTT.

This chain connects TRBV5-1 to TRBJ1-5; no definite D call. Germline V gene data show CDR1 as SGHRS and CDR2 as YFSETQ. V lost 0 bases and J 4 bases, leaving 11 bases between the germline ends. There are 15 residues in the CDR3. DNA for the CDR3: TGCGCCAGCAGCTTGGAAGGGTCTGGTAATCAGCCCCAGCATTTT. Translation gives CASSLEGSGNQPQHF.

V usage is TRBV27 and J usage is TRBJ2-5, with 7 bases identical to TRBD1. The CDR3 is 15 residues long. V shed 2 bases, J shed 5 bases, and the junction held 8 bases outside the gene matches. Germline V CDR1 and CDR2: MNHEY, SMNVEV (reference sequence). The CDR3 DNA is TGTGCCAGCAGTTTAGAGGGGGCGAAGCGGGAGACCCAGTACTTC. It encodes CASSLEGAKRETQYF.

The genes are TRBV7-9 and TRBJ1-2; no clear D. Germline V gene lookup returns CDR1 SEHNR and CDR2 FQNEAQ (reference sequence). With 1 base removed from V and 9 bases from J, the gap between germline ends came to 9 bases. This CDR3 is built from 12 residues. Here the CDR3 reads CASSLGAARYTF. The CDR3 coding sequence is TGTGCCAGCAGCTTAGGTGCGGCACGCTACACCTTC. The whole variable domain, remainder taken from reference TRBV7-9 and TRBJ1-2, is DTGVSQNPRHKITKRGQNVTFRCDPISEHNRLYWYRQTLGQGPEFLTYFQNEAQLEKSRLLSDRFSAERPKGSFSTLEIQRTEQGDSAMYLCASSLGAARYTFGSGTRLTVV.

This clonotype ranks as medium-sized. This sequence joins TRBV7-2 and TRBJ2-7; 12 bases fit TRBD1. CDR3 length: 15 residues. With V trimmed by 4 bases and J by 3 bases, 4 bases remained unmatched. Germline values: CDR1 SGHTA, CDR2 FQGNSA. As DNA, the CDR3 is TGTGCCAGCAGCTCCGGGACAGGGGGCGGCTACGAGCAGTACTTC. Amino acid sequence: CASSSGTGGGYEQYF.

This clonotype was detected only once. Its ends do not fully match the called genes, so a read error is possible. This chain links TRBV5-6 with TRBJ2-7; 8 bases are shared with TRBD1. This CDR3 is 13 amino acids long. Germline V gene lookup returns CDR1 SGHDT and CDR2 YYEEEE. This CDR3 is CASFRDRSYEQHF. In DNA, the CDR3 is TGTGCCAGCTTCCGGGACAGGAGCTACGAGCAGCACTTC. The entire variable domain, with the rest obtained from reference TRBV5-6 and TRBJ2-7, is as follows: DAGVTQSPTHLIKTRGQQVTLRCSPKSGHDTVSWYQQALGQGPQFIFQYYEEEERQRGNFPDRFSGHQFPNYSSELNVNALLLGDSALYLCASFRDRSYEQHFGPGTRLTVT.

This clonotype rates as medium-sized. J is TRBJ2-5 and V is TRBV7-6; the D is unclear. The germline V and J ends were trimmed by 5 bases and 2 bases, with 3 bases remaining between them. Per the germline V gene, CDR1 is SGHVS and CDR2 is FNYEAQ. There are 11 residues in the CDR3. CDR3 sequence reads: CASSPQETQYF. CDR3 sequence (DNA): TGTGCCAGCAGCCCTCAAGAGACCCAGTACTTC.

This clonotype was seen a few times. The V call is TRBV20-1, the J call TRBJ2-1; D is unclear. Germline assignment: CDR1 DFQATT and CDR2 SNEGSKA (reference sequence). The V gene lost 3 bases and the J gene lost 7 bases, with 10 bases spanning the gap. This CDR3 is 12 amino acids long. The CDR3 is CSARGRLNEQFF. CDR3 nucleotides: TGCAGTGCTAGGGGCCGGTTGAATGAGCAGTTCTTC.

A few counts support this clonotype. CDR3 residues: CASSPTGTFTDTQYF. The CDR3 nucleotides read TGTGCCAGCAGCCCGACAGGCACCTTCACAGATACGCAGTATTTT. The chain combines TRBV7-3 with TRBJ2-3; tentative D call: TRBD1 (6 bases). The germline V and J ends were trimmed by 5 bases and 2 bases, with 14 bases remaining between them. The CDR3 extends over 15 amino acids. The germline V gene has CDR1 SGHTA and CDR2 FQGTGA.

In its sample, this clonotype ranks as medium-sized. This chain uses TRBV28 with TRBJ1-2, with TRBD1 matching over 7 bases. CDR3 size: 15 residues. The V segment lost 2 bases and the J segment 3 bases; nucleotides outside the gene matches: 6. CDR1 and CDR2 (germline): MDHEN, SYDVKM. The CDR3 protein is CASSLVGRGYYGYTF. In DNA, the CDR3 is TGTGCCAGCAGTTTAGTGGGCAGGGGGTACTATGGCTACACCTTC.

This clonotype was picked up a small number of times. This chain connects TRBV7-3 to TRBJ1-2, with 7 bases that match TRBD1. Trimming removed 4 bases from V and 7 bases from J; junction bases left unmatched: 6. This CDR3 is 13 amino acids long. Germline-derived CDR1 and CDR2 are SGHTA and FQGTGA. For the CDR3, the DNA is TGTGCCAGCAGCTCCCGTCAGGGGGGTGGCTACACCTTC. Translation gives CASSSRQGGGYTF.

V usage is TRBV11-3 and J usage is TRBJ1-1, with D hard to call. The CDR3 runs to 12 residues. Germline lookup yields CDR1 SGHNT and CDR2 YENEEA. V gave up 3 bases and J gave up 1 base, with 3 bases separating them. The CDR3 here is CASSFQNTEAFF. DNA for the CDR3: TGTGCCAGCAGCTTCCAGAACACTGAAGCTTTCTTT.

This clonotype was counted only a few times. V is TRBV7-8 and J is TRBJ1-5; D remains ambiguous. V gave up 1 base and J gave up 4 bases, with 14 bases separating them. CDR1 is SGHVS and CDR2 is FQNEAQ in the germline V gene. The CDR3 runs to 16 residues. CDR3 sequence reads: CASSLGQTTWNQPQHF. CDR3 in DNA: TGTGCCAGCAGCTTAGGACAAACGACCTGGAATCAGCCCCAGCATTTT.

This clonotype was found once. The chain recombines TRBV5-1 with TRBJ2-7; no clear D. CDR1 and CDR2 from the germline V gene are SGHRS and YFSETQ. V lost 0 bases to trimming and J lost 6 bases, with 7 bases between them. This CDR3 spans 12 amino acids. The CDR3 is CASSLVGVEQYF. In DNA, the CDR3 is TGCGCCAGCAGCTTGGTTGGAGTCGAGCAGTACTTC.

The chain couples TRBV29-1 to TRBJ2-5; TRBD2 matches 10 bases. The CDR3 has 15 amino acids. After removal of 6 bases from V and 5 bases from J, the junction contained 12 bases not matched to a gene. In germline, CDR1 is SQVTM, CDR2 ANQGSEA. CDR3 DNA: TGCAGCGTCAGATGGGCTAGCGGGAGTTTGGAGACCCAGTACTTC. The encoded protein is CSVRWASGSLETQYF.

This clonotype was counted only a few times. The rearrangement uses TRBV18 and TRBJ2-7, with D perhaps TRBD2 (5 bases). The CDR3 consists of 16 residues. From germline, CDR1 is KGHSH and CDR2 LQKENI. The V end lost 0 bases, the J end lost 2 bases, and 14 bases lay between the germline ends. The CDR3 spells CASSPPSRAEPYEQYF. The CDR3 DNA sequence: TGTGCCAGCTCACCACCCTCTAGAGCGGAGCCCTACGAGCAGTACTTC.

This clonotype is labeled medium-sized. This CDR3 reads CATSRYRVANYGYTF. The CDR3 region has the DNA TGTGCCACCAGCAGATACAGGGTGGCTAACTATGGCTACACCTTC. V gene TRBV15 combines with J gene TRBJ1-2; D is perhaps TRBD1 (6 bases). V lost 2 bases, J lost 0 bases, and 10 bases lay in between. Germline CDR1 is LNHNV and CDR2 is YYDKDF (reference sequence). This CDR3 is built from 15 residues.

J is TRBJ2-6 and V is TRBV7-2; D is unresolved. The CDR3 runs to 16 residues. Germline V gene lookup returns CDR1 SGHTA and CDR2 FQGNSA. V was clipped by 5 bases and J by 0 bases, with 11 bases between them. The CDR3 loop reads CASSTPSVSGANVLTF. The DNA for the CDR3 is TGTGCCAGCAGCACCCCGTCAGTCTCTGGGGCCAACGTCCTGACTTTC.

This clonotype has more than one count but fewer than ten. This rearrangement joins TRBV2 to TRBJ2-7; D might be TRBD1 (5 bases). Germline values: CDR1 SNHLY, CDR2 FYNNEI. This CDR3 contains 13 residues. The germline V and J ends were trimmed by 1 base and 6 bases, with 10 bases remaining between them. The DNA for the CDR3 is TGTGCCAGCAGTGAAGAACAGGTTATCGAGCAGTACTTC. It translates to CASSEEQVIEQYF. Based on the CDR3 plus reference TRBV2 and TRBJ2-7, the full variable domain is EPEVTQTPSHQVTQMGQEVILRCVPISNHLYFYWYRQILGQKVEFLVSFYNNEISEKSEIFDDQFSVERPDGSNFTLKIRSTKLEDSAMYFCASSEEQVIEQYFGPGTRLTVT.

This sequence joins TRBV19 and TRBJ1-1; D unresolved. V dropped 5 bases and J dropped 0 bases, with 13 bases sitting between them. This CDR3 has 15 amino acids. Germline values: CDR1 LNHDA, CDR2 SQIVND (reference sequence). In nucleotides, the CDR3 is TGTGCCAGTAGTCCCTACAGCGATATGAACACTGAAGCTTTCTTT. Protein sequence: CASSPYSDMNTEAFF.

The V gene is TRBV11-3, the J gene TRBJ1-1, with TRBD1 matching 7 bases. Germline V gene data show CDR1 as SGHNT and CDR2 as YENEEA. The CDR3 covers 13 residues. Unmatched junction bases numbered 1, after V lost 5 bases and J lost 1 base. For the CDR3, the DNA is TGTGCCAGCAGCCGGACAGGGAACACTGAAGCTTTCTTT. It yields the protein CASSRTGNTEAFF.

As DNA, the CDR3 is TGTGCCAGCAGCCCCGAGACAGGGATCTCCTACAATGAGCAGTTCTTC. Translated, it gives CASSPETGISYNEQFF. The gene calls are TRBV7-2 and TRBJ2-1; 7 nucleotides align to TRBD1. The CDR3 consists of 16 residues. Germline assignment: CDR1 SGHTA and CDR2 FQGNSA. V lost 5 bases and J lost 0; bases outside the gene matches: 7. Variable domain in full (rest from reference TRBV7-2 and TRBJ2-1): GAGVSQSPSNKVTEKGKDVELRCDPISGHTALYWYRQSLGQGLEFLIYFQGNSAPDKSGLPSDRFSAERTGGSVSTLTIQRTQQEDSAVYLCASSPETGISYNEQFFGPGTRLTVL.